The clone carrying this T cell receptor beta chain appeared a few times. The data stem from a study of CD8+CD57+ T cells in acquired aplastic anemia. For the study at large: An average of roughly 3 ug of DNA was obtained from sorted CD4+ and CD8+ cells.

Genomic DNA was employed as the template in profiling TCR beta VDJ and CDR3. TCRdb redid the calling of the reads with MiXCR, one entry per CDR3 protein. The repertoire holds hundreds of thousands of distinct CDR3 sequences, with roughly 34% as singletons. Trimming pared 0 bases from V and 5 bases from J, leaving 13 bases between. The CDR3 length is 15 residues. Germline V gene data show CDR1 as MNHEY and CDR2 as SVGAGI. Patients sequenced had flow cytometry evidence of CD8+CD57+ cell expansion. The patients all had a severe acquired aplastic anemia diagnosis. Input material: sorted CD4+, CD8+, or CD8+CD57+ T cells (not recorded which) from PBMCs. The receptor was derived from a human donor with aplastic anemia. This sequence joins TRBV6-5 and TRBJ1-1; D uncertain. In DNA, the CDR3 is TGTGCCAGCAGTTACTCGAGGCCCTTCACGACTGAAGCTTTCTTT. Translated: CASSYSRPFTTEAFF.